The 5 T cell receptor beta chains in this list originate from one sample, sequenced in a study of T cell repertoires in cytomegalovirus infection. MiXCR was run by TCRdb on the reads, yielding one entry per CDR3 protein. The sample includes approximately 500,000 distinct CDR3 sequences, around 11% of them seen just once. The sample consisted of PBMCs. The source is a human donor in good health (CMV status not recorded). Some clones in this sample may be carry-over from other donors' samples.

This clonotype was recorded many times. The chain combines TRBV7-6 with TRBJ2-2; D ambiguous. The V and J ends lost 6 bases and 4 bases respectively, with 9 bases between them. Germline values: CDR1 SGHVS, CDR2 FNYEAQ. There are 13 residues in the CDR3. The CDR3 reads CASSSRITGELFF. As DNA, the CDR3 is TGTGCCAGCAGTAGTAGGATCACCGGGGAGCTGTTTTTT. Filled out from reference TRBV7-6 and TRBJ2-2, the complete variable domain reads GAGVSQSPRYKVTKRGQDVALRCDPISGHVSLYWYRQALGQGPEFLTYFNYEAQQDKSGLPNDRFSAERPEGSISTLTIQRTEQRDSAMYRCASSSRITGELFFGEGSRLTVL.

The chain links TRBV7-9 to TRBJ1-6, with a weak D call TRBD1 (6 bases). Germline V gene data show CDR1 as SEHNR and CDR2 as FQNEAQ (reference sequence). The CDR3 contains 14 residues. The V and J ends lost 4 bases and 7 bases respectively, with 11 bases between them. The CDR3 reads CASSSGVGNSPLHF. As DNA, the CDR3 is TGTGCCAGCAGCTCAGGGGTCGGCAATTCACCCCTCCACTTT.

The sample holds a few counts of this clonotype. The chain uses TRBV19 and TRBJ1-5, with D tentatively TRBD1 (5 bases). CDR1 is LNHDA, CDR2 SQIVND, per germline (reference sequence). Trimming left V 2 bases short and J 0 bases short, with 8 bases between. The CDR3 is 15 residues long. CDR3: CASSIQGHSNQPQHF. The CDR3 bases are TGTGCCAGTAGTATACAGGGCCATAGCAATCAGCCCCAGCATTTT.

This clonotype has at least ten counts. The chain has TRBV12-3 or TRBV12-4 and TRBJ1-2; D is ambiguous. V gave up 5 bases and J gave up 7 bases, with 14 bases separating them. The CDR3 spans 13 residues. The CDR3 sequence is CASSPTLRSGYTF. The DNA of the CDR3 is TGTGCCAGCAGTCCCACGTTAAGGAGTGGCTACACCTTC.

This clonotype has more than one count but fewer than ten. CDR3 amino acids: CASSPAPQGVNYGYTF. The DNA for the CDR3 is TGTGCCAGCAGCCCTGCCCCACAGGGTGTTAACTATGGCTACACCTTC. This chain joins TRBV7-4 and TRBJ1-2, with D possibly TRBD1 on 6 matching bases. Trimming stripped 5 bases from V and 1 base from J, with 17 bases between. Germline V gene sequence: CDR1 SGHVT, CDR2 SQSDAQ. The CDR3 sequence is 16 residues long.